The 7 T cell receptor beta chains below come from one sample, sequenced in a study of T cells after yellow fever vaccination. TCRdb re-analysed the 5' RACE reads in MiXCR, keeping a single row per CDR3 protein. The table has more than 350,000 distinct CDR3 sequences, 11% seen once. The sequencing used PBMCs, collected on the day of the first yellow fever vaccination. Source of these receptors: a man between 18 and 29 years old who received the YFV17D yellow fever vaccine.

This clonotype showed up just a few times. CDR3 DNA: TGTGCCAGCACCCGCCTGGCGAACTATGGCTACACCTTC. Its protein product is CASTRLANYGYTF. This sequence joins TRBV6-1 and TRBJ1-2; D gene uncertain. V gave up 7 bases and J gave up 2 bases, with 11 bases separating them. Germline-derived CDR1 and CDR2 are MNHNS and SASEGT. The length of the CDR3 is 13 residues.

The chain employs TRBV2 and TRBJ2-3, with TRBD1 matching over 9 bases. The CDR3 is made up of 12 amino acids. Germline V gives CDR1 SNHLY, CDR2 FYNNEI. V lost 6 bases and J lost 7; bases outside the gene matches: 2. This chain's CDR3 is CASSDRGYTQYF. CDR3 DNA sequence: TGTGCCAGCAGCGACAGGGGGTATACGCAGTATTTT.

This clonotype was found many times. The rearrangement links TRBV7-2 to TRBJ1-1, with a tentative D call TRBD1 (5 bases). V lost 5 bases and J lost 3, with 13 bases in between. Germline V CDR1 and CDR2: SGHTA, FQGNSA. The CDR3 is made up of 14 amino acids. The CDR3 region is CASSPSGWDTEAFF. The CDR3 DNA reads TGTGCCAGCAGCCCGTCAGGGTGGGACACTGAAGCTTTCTTT.

This clonotype was detected a few times. J is TRBJ2-1 and V is TRBV18; no clear D. The germline CDR1 and CDR2 sequences are KGHSH and LQKENI. Between the trimmed V and J ends, which lost 1 base and 2 bases, there was a span of 21 bases. The CDR3 spans 19 residues. CDR3 sequence: CASSPRPFKSAITYNEQFF. In nucleotides, the CDR3 is TGTGCCAGCTCACCACGGCCGTTCAAGTCGGCGATAACCTACAATGAGCAGTTCTTC.

This clonotype was seen a few times. The chain has TRBV15 and TRBJ2-3, with TRBD2 matching over 7 bases. Looked up from germline, CDR1 is LNHNV and CDR2 is YYDKDF (reference sequence). The junction had 10 bases not matched to a gene; V was cut back by 3 bases and J by 7 bases. The CDR3 totals 15 residues. DNA of the CDR3: TGTGCCACCAGCAGGTGGGGGGGTGCACAATATACGCAGTATTTT. Its protein product is CATSRWGGAQYTQYF. Full variable domain (outside the CDR3, taken from reference TRBV15 and TRBJ2-3): DAMVIQNPRYQVTQFGKPVTLSCSQTLNHNVMYWYQQKSSQAPKLLFHYYDKDFNNEADTPDNFQSRRPNTSFCFLDIRSPGLGDTAMYLCATSRWGGAQYTQYFGPGTRLTVL.

V and J are TRBV19 and TRBJ2-5, with D uncertain. Between the trimmed V and J ends, which lost 6 bases and 1 base, there was a span of 9 bases. This CDR3 is 13 amino acids long. Germline-derived CDR1 and CDR2 are LNHDA and SQIVND (reference sequence). The CDR3 DNA reads TGTGCCAGTAGATCGACGATCCAAGAGACCCAGTACTTC. This gives the protein CASRSTIQETQYF.

This clonotype was counted at least ten times. The chain employs TRBV20-1 and TRBJ1-1; D call uncertain. V was trimmed by 1 base and J by 1 base, leaving 1 base between them. Germline CDR1 DFQATT, CDR2 SNEGSKA (reference sequence). This CDR3 comprises 11 residues. The CDR3 loop reads CSARANTEAFF. DNA of the CDR3: TGCAGTGCTAGAGCGAACACTGAAGCTTTCTTT.